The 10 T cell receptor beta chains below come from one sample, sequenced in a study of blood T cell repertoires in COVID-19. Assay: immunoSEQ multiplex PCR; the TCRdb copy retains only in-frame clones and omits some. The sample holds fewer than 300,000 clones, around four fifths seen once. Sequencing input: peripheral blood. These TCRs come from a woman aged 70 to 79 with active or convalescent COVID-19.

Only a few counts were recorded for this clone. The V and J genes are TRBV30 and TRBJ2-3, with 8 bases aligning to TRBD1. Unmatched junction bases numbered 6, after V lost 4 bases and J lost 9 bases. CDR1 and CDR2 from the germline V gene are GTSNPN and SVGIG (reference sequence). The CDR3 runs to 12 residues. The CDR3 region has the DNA TGTGCCTGGACAGCGGACAGGGAGACGCAGTATTTT. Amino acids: CAWTADRETQYF. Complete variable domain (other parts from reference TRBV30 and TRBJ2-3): SQTIHQWPATLVQPVGSPLSLECTVEGTSNPNLYWYRQAAGRGLQLLFYSVGIGQISSEVPQNLSASRPQDRQFILSSKKLLLSDSGFYLCAWTADRETQYFGPGTRLTVL.

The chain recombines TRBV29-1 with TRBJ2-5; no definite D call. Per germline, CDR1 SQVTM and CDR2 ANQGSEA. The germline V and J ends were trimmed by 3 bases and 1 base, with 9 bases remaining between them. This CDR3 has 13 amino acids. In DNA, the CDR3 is TGCAGCGTTGACCAGGCACCCCAAGAGACCCAGTACTTC. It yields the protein CSVDQAPQETQYF.

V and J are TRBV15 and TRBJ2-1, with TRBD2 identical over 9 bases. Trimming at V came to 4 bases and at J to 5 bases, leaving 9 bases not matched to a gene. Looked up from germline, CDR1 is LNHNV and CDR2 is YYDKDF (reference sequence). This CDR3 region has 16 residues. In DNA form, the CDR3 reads TGTGCCACCAGCACCGGTGGGACTAGCAGAAACAATGAGCAGTTCTTC. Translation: CATSTGGTSRNNEQFF.

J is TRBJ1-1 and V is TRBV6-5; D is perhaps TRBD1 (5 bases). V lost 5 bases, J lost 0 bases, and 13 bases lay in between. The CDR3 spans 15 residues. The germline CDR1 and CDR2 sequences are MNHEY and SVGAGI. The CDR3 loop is CASSRSGGLNTEAFF. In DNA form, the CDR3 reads TGTGCCAGCAGTCGCTCCGGGGGGTTGAACACTGAAGCTTTCTTT.

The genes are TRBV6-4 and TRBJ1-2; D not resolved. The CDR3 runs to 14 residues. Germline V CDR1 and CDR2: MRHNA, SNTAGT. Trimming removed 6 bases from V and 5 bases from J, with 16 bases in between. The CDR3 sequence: CASSPDSTGYGYTF. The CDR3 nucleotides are TGTGCCAGCAGCCCAGATTCGACGGGGTATGGCTACACCTTC.

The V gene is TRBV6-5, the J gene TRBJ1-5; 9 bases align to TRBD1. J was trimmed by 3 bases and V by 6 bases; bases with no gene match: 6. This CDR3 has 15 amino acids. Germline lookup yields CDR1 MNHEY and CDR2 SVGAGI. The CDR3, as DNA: TGTGCCAGCAGCCGGGGGGACAGGGACAATCAGCCCCAGCATTTT. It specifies CASSRGDRDNQPQHF.

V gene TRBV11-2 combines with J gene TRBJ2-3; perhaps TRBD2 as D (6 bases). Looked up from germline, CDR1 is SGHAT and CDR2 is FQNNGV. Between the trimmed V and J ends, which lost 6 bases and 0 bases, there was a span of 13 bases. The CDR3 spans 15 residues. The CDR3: CASRRLDPSTDTQYF. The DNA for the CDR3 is TGTGCCAGCAGAAGACTAGATCCTAGCACAGATACGCAGTATTTT.

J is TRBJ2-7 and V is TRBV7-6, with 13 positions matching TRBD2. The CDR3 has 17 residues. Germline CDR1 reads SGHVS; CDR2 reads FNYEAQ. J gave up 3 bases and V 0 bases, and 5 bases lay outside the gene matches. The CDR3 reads CASSLAGGLAGFYEQYF. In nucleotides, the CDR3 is TGTGCCAGCAGCTTAGCGGGGGGACTAGCGGGATTCTACGAGCAGTACTTC.

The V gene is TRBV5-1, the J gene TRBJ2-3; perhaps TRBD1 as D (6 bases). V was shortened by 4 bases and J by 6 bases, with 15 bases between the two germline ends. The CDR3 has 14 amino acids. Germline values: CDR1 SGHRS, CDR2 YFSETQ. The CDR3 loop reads CASSRQEPVDTQYF. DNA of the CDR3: TGCGCCAGCAGCCGACAGGAGCCGGTGGATACGCAGTATTTT.

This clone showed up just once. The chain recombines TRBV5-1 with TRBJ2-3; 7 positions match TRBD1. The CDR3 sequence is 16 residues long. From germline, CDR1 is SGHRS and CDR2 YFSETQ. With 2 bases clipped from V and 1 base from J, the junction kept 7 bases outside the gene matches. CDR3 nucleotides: TGCGCCAGCAGCTTTGAGGGGACAGCGGGCACAGATACGCAGTATTTT. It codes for CASSFEGTAGTDTQYF.